One T cell receptor (beta chain) is described in this entry. The clone's antigen remains unknown. The record has no base qualities; no much larger clone is one base away. This sample was taken from a study of cytomegalovirus exposure and HLA in healthy donors (dated by TCRdb to about 2017). About the investigation overall: An earlier analysis of approximately 590 of the donors reported roughly 300 Gb of sequence data and 117 million unique TCR beta sequences from 150 million to 200 million T cells. An early release covering 500 to 750 HLA-typed donors comprised roughly 300 gigabases of sequencing data and around 86 million unique TCR sequences. The genetic ancestry cluster associated with self-reported Caucasian donors included 81% of the 350 to 500 genotyped donors. The study was designed to test whether signatures of past pathogen exposure could be identified by cataloging public T cell receptors. The study used immunosequencing to profile the T cell repertoires of approximately 690 subjects and linked those repertoires to cytomegalovirus serostatus. Besides the first cohort of roughly 700 subjects, a separate validation cohort made up of 95 to 150 different subjects was used. High-throughput TCR immunosequencing, statistical association of individual TCRs with disease status, and machine learning were combined to predict cytomegalovirus infection status. A later analysis re-analyzed previously published TCR beta repertoires from approximately 670 donors and added high-resolution HLA genotyping to study TCR occurrence patterns. Rather than using new phenotypic data, the later analysis identified candidate immune exposures from TCR beta sequences and from how often those sequences occurred across donors. To decide whether each TCR beta V gene segment behaved as functional or pseudogenic, an earlier analysis of some 540 of the donors relied on high-throughput TCR beta sequencing. Alongside the repertoire data, information on donor age, sex, ethnicity and CMV serostatus was compiled. A later genetic analysis took genome-wide SNP genotypes for about 55% of the roughly 700 donors and used that subset as a discovery cohort. Every repertoire in the discovery cohort had been generated on one and the same sequencing platform. Class I and class II HLA loci were covered by the typing at four-digit resolution. The number of donors typed differed by locus, with about 629-630 for A, B, C, DRB1 and DQB1, 522 for DQA1, nearly 610 for DPA1, and 400 to 490 for DPB1. Roughly five DR-DQ haplotypes were handled as single units for association and clustering because linkage in the cohort was strong. Among some 400 genotyped donors of the cohort, an average of about 240,000 unique TCR beta nucleotide sequences were sequenced per donor, about a sixth of them non-productive.

The cohort was made up of roughly 670 healthy bone marrow donors. All cohort members were sampled while nominally healthy, although unrecorded immune exposures were likely present. The donor was CMV seronegative and was included in the group of under 450 seronegative cohort members. A peripheral blood sample was provided by each donor, and peripheral blood mononuclear cells were used for TCR beta sequencing. The Qiagen DNeasy Blood Extraction Kit was used to extract genomic DNA from the blood cell samples. Summary of the overall study and its limitations: An earlier analysis of 450 to 750 of the donors showed that most TCR beta V segments appeared in productive rearrangements either about 87% or about 30% of the time, which broadly matched IMGT annotations. The earlier analysis of about 600 of the donors excluded about 16 rarely observed V segments, including chromosome 9 orphons, because counts were too low. Some IMGT-functional V segments, including TRBV6-2 and TRBV6-3, could not be distinguished by the 87-base-pair reads and were therefore excluded. For the cohort, immune exposure information was limited to CMV serostatus. According to the authors, the approach could potentially be generalized to other disease states and immunological phenotypes. A later analysis found that most CMV-associated TCR beta chains appeared HLA-restricted, with HLA associations seemingly driven largely by CMV exposure. In vitro tests confirmed that a few of the cytomegalovirus-associated TCR beta chains recognize cytomegalovirus antigens. A group of highly shared sequence variants was considered likely to be a technical artifact of the sequencing pipeline. Because HLA typing was unavailable for some donors at each locus, only the typed subset was used in association tests. Cytomegalovirus status was reported to be diagnosed by the classifier with high specificity and sensitivity in both the original and validation cohorts. A further reported finding was that TCR beta sequences accurately predicted the HLA-A and HLA-B alleles for most subjects in the first cohort. In a later analysis, the rate of TCR association differed among HLA loci, with DRB1 alleles having the most associated TCRs and HLA-C alleles having the fewest. At a false discovery rate of 0.05, a later analysis linked under 20,000 TCR beta sequences to specific HLA alleles. Most TCR sequences were observed very rarely across donors, whereas some public TCRs were present in many individuals. The study listed over 150 TCR beta chains as associated with cytomegalovirus. Presence/absence analyses assumed roughly uniform sequencing depth across donors, an assumption that may not hold. Linkage disequilibrium might explain the correlated functional status among segregating V segments, but an unknown experimental factor could not be excluded. When HLA alleles, especially DR and DQ, strongly co-occurred, TCR associations were difficult to assign to individual alleles. Compared with equally common non-associated chains, HLA-associated TCR beta chains in a later analysis were more clonally expanded and had lower generation probabilities. An association between a missense DCLRE1C variant and V-gene and J-gene trimming of TCR beta chains was found in a later genetic analysis and replicated in an independent cohort. In this cohort, only TCR beta chains were sequenced, and detectable features were limited by the absence of alpha or paired-chain data. In a later analysis, several top co-occurrence clusters were reported to appear linked to parvovirus B19, influenza, CMV and Epstein-Barr virus. According to a later genetic analysis, donors in an Asian-associated ancestry cluster had fewer N-insertions in productive TCRs than the approximately 610-donor mean.

Library prep was done by the immunoSEQ multiplex PCR assay. The multiplex PCR relied on a mix of 60 forward primers for TCR Vbeta segments and 13 reverse primers for TCR Jbeta segments. The CDR3 region of rearranged TCR beta genes was amplified from genomic DNA with a multiplex PCR assay. The amplified TCR beta libraries were sequenced on the Illumina HiSeq System as 87-base-pair reads. The paper's data handling went like this. A later analysis counted about 80 million unique TCR beta chains across the approximately 700 repertoires, and some 11 million of these chains were shared by at least two donors. Raw reads were error-corrected and collapsed into unique sequences by a nearest-neighbor algorithm in which closely related sequences were merged to remove PCR and sequencing errors. V, D and J gene segments were assigned by aligning CDR3 sequences to IMGT reference sequences. Each retained sequence needed at least a six-nucleotide match to both a V gene segment and a J gene segment. A rearrangement counted as productive if the CDR3 had no stop codons and remained in frame with V and J, and every other rearrangement counted as non-productive. CDR3 was defined by IMGT convention, running from the second conserved V-encoded cysteine to the conserved J-encoded phenylalanine. In an earlier analysis of more than 550 of the donors, sequences lacking an unambiguous match to a single V gene segment were excluded. An earlier analysis of a few hundred of the donors called V segments functional above 56.7% productive rearrangements and segregating when the between-donor standard deviation exceeded 5%. A statistical classification framework was built for diagnosing cytomegalovirus status from the catalog of TCR beta chain sequences. V and J gene assignment, in a later analysis, came from comparing TCR nucleotide sequences with IMGT/GENE-DB human TR gene sequences. A later analysis assigned CDR3 sequences and most-parsimonious VDJ recombination scenarios with the TCRdist pipeline. In a later analysis, every TCR beta chain was defined by the combination of its CDR3 amino acid sequence and its V-gene family, and reads without a unique V-gene family were dropped. To address suspected cross-contamination and a sequencing artifact, a later analysis removed several hundred highly shared, low-generation-probability nucleotide sequences. For each public chain, a later analysis derived a clonal expansion index from normalized ranks of inferred template counts within each repertoire. A later analysis computed generation probabilities with a VDJ recombination model fitted to out-of-frame rearrangements, and checked the results against IGoR. In a later analysis, TCR-TCR, TCR-HLA and TCR-CMV co-occurrence was scored with hypergeometric tests, and a repertoire-size bias correction was applied to TCR pairs. To estimate false discovery rates, a later analysis permuted the HLA or CMV assignments 20 times. In a later analysis, co-occurring TCRs were grouped with DBSCAN, and TCRdist sequence similarity was added when clustering was performed within HLA-allele-positive subsets. Repertoires with fewer than 30,000 or more than 120,000 public chains, plus five repertoires with anomalous nucleotide sharing, were excluded from co-occurrence clustering. The table comes from immuneACCESS by way of TCRdb, which keeps in-frame sequences with V and J called. Part of the clones is missing from these tables; in studies checked, under half for an unresolved V gene and the rest for unknown reasons. Clone size and V and J calls were adopted from that table, with D and trimming inferred from the DNA. In all, the sample holds over 85,000 clones, and around 79% of those were seen once. The top ten hold approximately 1.3% of the sample.

Clipping removes 6 bases from V and 7 bases from J, with 5 as the unmatched junction base count. Taken from cysteine to phenylalanine, the CDR3 has 14 residues. Solely the CDR3 DNA is kept, with 42 bases framed from the first base. CDR1 and CDR2 were assigned from the germline V gene as MDHEN and SYDVKM. The V and J genes are TRBV28 and TRBJ1-4; a stretch of 10 junction bases matches TRBD1. The receptor was isolated from a woman aged 25-40 years in good health and CMV-seronegative. Sequenced input: PBMCs. Here the CDR3 is given as CASSSGTGVEKLFF. The DNA sequence is as follows: TGTGCCAGCAGCTCCGGGACAGGGGTTGAAAAACTGTTTTTT.